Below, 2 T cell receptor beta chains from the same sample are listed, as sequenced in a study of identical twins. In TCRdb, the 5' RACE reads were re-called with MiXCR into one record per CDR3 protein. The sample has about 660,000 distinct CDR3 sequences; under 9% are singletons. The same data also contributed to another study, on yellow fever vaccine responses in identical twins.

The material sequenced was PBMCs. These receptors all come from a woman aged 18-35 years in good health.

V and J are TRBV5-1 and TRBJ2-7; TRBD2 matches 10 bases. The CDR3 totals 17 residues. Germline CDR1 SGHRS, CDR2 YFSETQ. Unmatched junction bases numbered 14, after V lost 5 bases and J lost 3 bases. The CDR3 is CASRGVLAGEKDYEQYF. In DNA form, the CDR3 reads TGCGCCAGCAGGGGTGTGCTAGCGGGAGAGAAAGACTACGAGCAGTACTTC.

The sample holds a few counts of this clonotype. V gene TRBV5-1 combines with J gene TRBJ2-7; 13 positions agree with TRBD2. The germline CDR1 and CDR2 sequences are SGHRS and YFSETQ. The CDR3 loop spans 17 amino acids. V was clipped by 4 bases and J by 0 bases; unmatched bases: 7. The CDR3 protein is CASSPRTSGSVSYEQYF. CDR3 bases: TGCGCCAGCAGCCCCAGGACTAGCGGGAGTGTCTCCTACGAGCAGTACTTC.